This T cell receptor beta chain was identified in a study of blood T cell repertoires in COVID-19. Per the germline V gene, CDR1 is LGHNT and CDR2 is FRNRAP. The V gene end was trimmed by 6 bases and the J gene end by 5 bases; junction bases not matched to a gene: 9. The CDR3 is 15 residues long. Profiled with immunoSEQ multiplex PCR; TCRdb holds only in-frame clones, not every one. The sample consists of under 500,000 clones, about 85% of them appearing once. The sequenced sample consisted of PBMCs or T cells enriched from blood (not recorded which). The receptor was isolated from a young woman with acute COVID-19. J is TRBJ2-2 and V is TRBV12-5, with 7 bases that match TRBD1. The CDR3 protein is CASGRQGPGTGELFF. In nucleotides, the CDR3 is TGTGCTAGTGGCCGACAGGGCCCGGGAACCGGGGAGCTGTTTTTT.